This T cell receptor (beta chain) was observed in a study of breast tumors, draining lymph nodes, adjacent tissues. This CDR3 spans 13 amino acids. The V gene's germline CDR1 is SGHVS and CDR2 FNYEAQ. TCRdb recomputed calls from the multiplex PCR reads with MiXCR, one row per CDR3 protein. The sample gives approximately 9,000 distinct CDR3 sequences, about two fifths of which show up once; 11% to 15% is in the top ten. Comment on this clonotype: A single base separates this from a much larger clone, so it may be a read error.

The sequence was obtained from a female donor with breast cancer. Some clones in this sample may be carry-over from other donors' samples. This chain connects TRBV7-6 to TRBJ1-1; 7 nucleotides match TRBD1. The sample consisted of tumor-adjacent breast tissue. In DNA, the CDR3 is TGTGCCAGCAGCAAGACAGGGAACGCTGAAGCTTTCTTT. This gives the protein CASSKTGNAEAFF.